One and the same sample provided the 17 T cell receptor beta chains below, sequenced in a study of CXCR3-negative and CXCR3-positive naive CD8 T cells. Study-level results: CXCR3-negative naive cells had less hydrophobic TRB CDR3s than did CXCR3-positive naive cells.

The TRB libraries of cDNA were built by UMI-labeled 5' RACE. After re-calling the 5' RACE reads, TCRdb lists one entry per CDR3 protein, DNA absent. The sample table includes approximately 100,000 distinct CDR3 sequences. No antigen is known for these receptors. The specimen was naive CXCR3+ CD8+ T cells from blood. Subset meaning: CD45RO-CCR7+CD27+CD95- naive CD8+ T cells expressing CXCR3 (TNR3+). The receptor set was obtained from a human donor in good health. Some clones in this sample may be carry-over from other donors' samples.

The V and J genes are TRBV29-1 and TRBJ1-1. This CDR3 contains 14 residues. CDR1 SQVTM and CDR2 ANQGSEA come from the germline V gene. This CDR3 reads CSVHGGLGPTEAFF. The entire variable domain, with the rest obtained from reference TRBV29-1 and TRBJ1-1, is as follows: SAVISQKPSRDICQRGTSLTIQCQVDSQVTMMFWYRQQPGQSLTLIATANQGSEATYESGFVIDKFPISRPNLTFSTLTVSNMSPEDSSIYLCSVHGGLGPTEAFFGQGTRLTVV.

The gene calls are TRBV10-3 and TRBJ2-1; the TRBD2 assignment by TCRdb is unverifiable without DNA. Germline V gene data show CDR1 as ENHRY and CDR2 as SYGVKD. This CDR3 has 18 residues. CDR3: CAISESGTSGRYDNEQFF.

CDR3 residues: CAWIRLENTGELFF. The chain combines TRBV30 with TRBJ2-2. Germline CDR1 is GTSNPN and CDR2 is SVGIG (reference sequence). The CDR3 is 14 amino acids.

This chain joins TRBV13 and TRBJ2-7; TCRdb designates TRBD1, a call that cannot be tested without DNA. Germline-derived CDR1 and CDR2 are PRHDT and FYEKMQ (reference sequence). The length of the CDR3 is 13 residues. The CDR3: CATEGGAPYEQYF.

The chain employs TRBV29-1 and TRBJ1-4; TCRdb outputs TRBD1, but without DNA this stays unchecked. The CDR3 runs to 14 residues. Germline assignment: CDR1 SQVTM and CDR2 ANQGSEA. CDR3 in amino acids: CSVEFAGAGEKLFF. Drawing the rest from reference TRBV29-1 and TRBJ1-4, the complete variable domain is SAVISQKPSRDICQRGTSLTIQCQVDSQVTMMFWYRQQPGQSLTLIATANQGSEATYESGFVIDKFPISRPNLTFSTLTVSNMSPEDSSIYLCSVEFAGAGEKLFFGSGTQLSVL.

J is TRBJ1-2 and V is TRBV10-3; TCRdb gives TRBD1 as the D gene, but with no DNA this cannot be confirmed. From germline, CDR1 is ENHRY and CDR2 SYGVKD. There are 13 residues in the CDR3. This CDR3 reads CAISESRGESYTF.

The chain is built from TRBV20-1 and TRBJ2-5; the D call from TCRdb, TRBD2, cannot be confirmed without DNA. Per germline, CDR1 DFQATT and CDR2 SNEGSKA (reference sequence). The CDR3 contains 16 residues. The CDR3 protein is CSARDPMTSAQETQYF.

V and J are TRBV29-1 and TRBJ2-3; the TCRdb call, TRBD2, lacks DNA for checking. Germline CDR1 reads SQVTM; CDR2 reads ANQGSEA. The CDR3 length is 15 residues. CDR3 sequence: CSVDGSEGLSDTQYF.

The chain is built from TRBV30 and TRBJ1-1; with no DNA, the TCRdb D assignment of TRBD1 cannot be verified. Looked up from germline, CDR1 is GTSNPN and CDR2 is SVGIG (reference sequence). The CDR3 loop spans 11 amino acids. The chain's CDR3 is CAWRDPGVTFF.

The CDR3 loop reads CASRRNVGTHHSGANVLTF. The chain couples TRBV21-1 to TRBJ2-6; TCRdb selects TRBD2, and the lack of DNA leaves this call unchecked. TRBV21-1 is designated a pseudogene. The CDR3 contains 19 residues.

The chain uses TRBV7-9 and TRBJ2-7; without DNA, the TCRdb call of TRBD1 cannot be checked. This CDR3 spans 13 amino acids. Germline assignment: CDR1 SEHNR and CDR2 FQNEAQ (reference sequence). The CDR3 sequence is CASSPPSRDEQYF. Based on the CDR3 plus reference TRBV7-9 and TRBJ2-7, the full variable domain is DTGVSQNPRHKITKRGQNVTFRCDPISEHNRLYWYRQTLGQGPEFLTYFQNEAQLEKSRLLSDRFSAERPKGSFSTLEIQRTEQGDSAMYLCASSPPSRDEQYFGPGTRLTVT.

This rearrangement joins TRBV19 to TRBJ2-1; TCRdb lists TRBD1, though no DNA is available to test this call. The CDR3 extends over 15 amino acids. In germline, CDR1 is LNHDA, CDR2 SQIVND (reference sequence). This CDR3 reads CASGTGGSSYNEQFF. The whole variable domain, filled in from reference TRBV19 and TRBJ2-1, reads DGGITQSPKYLFRKEGQNVTLSCEQNLNHDAMYWYRQDPGQGLRLIYYSQIVNDFQKGDIAEGYSVSREKKESFPLTVTSAQKNPTAFYLCASGTGGSSYNEQFFGPGTRLTVL.

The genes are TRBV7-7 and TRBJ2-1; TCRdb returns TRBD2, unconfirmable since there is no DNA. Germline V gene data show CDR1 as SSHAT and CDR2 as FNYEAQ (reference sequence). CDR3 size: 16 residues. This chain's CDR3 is CASSPIGLAGDNEQFF.

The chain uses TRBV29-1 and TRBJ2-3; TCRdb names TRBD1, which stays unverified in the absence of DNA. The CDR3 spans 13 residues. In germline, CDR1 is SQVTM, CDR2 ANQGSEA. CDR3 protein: CSVTGTSTDTQYF.

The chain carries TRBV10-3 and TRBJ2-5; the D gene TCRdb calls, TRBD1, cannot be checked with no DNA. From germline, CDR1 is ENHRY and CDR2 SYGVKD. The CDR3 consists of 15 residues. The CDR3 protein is CAISELWDSQETQYF.

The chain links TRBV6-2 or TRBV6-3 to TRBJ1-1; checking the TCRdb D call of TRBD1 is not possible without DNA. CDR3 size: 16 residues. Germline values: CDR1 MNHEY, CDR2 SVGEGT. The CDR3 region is CASSFSGQVVNTEAFF.

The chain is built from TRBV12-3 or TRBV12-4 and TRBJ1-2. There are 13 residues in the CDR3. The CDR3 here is CASSFALGYGYTF.